These T cell receptor beta chains were read from a single sample in a study of a mutant IDH1 vaccine in newly diagnosed glioma. The antigens for these receptors are not known. The table came from immunoSEQ multiplex PCR; TCRdb's copy has only in-frame clones and leaves some out. The profile shows 77,000 or so clones, 80% to 90% of them singletons. The sequences come from PBMCs, collected from a glioma patient whose treatment included an IDH1 peptide vaccine. The source is a man aged 35 to 55 with glioma. Both conserved end residues are part of each CDR3. The D gene is left open where the match is weak. Size values are once, few and many counts, or a class for expanded clones, and some rows have none.

. | . | 14 | TRBJ1-6 | TRBV19 | CASAVAREGSPLHF | TGTGCCAGTGCGGTGGCCAGGGAGGGGTCACCCCTCCACTTT
. | . | 14 | TRBJ2-5 | TRBV19 | CASSIDRWQGTQYF | TGTGCCAGTAGTATAGATCGATGGCAGGGGACCCAGTACTTC
. | . | 17 | TRBJ2-3 | TRBV6-4 | CASSDSSRSEGSSTQYF | TGTGCCAGCAGTGACTCGAGTCGGAGTGAAGGGTCAAGTACGCAGTATTTT
. | TRBD2 | 14 | TRBJ2-1 | TRBV5-1 | CASSSLGLAGEQFF | TGCGCCAGCAGCTCCCTCGGACTAGCGGGAGAGCAGTTCTTC
. | TRBD1 | 18 | TRBJ1-4 | TRBV7-9 | CASSQDRDRGSGHEKLFF | TGTGCCAGCAGCCAAGACCGGGACAGGGGTTCCGGTCATGAAAAACTGTTTTTT
once | TRBD2 | 15 | TRBJ2-5 | TRBV4-2 | CASSHGTSSEETQYF | TGTGCCAGCAGCCACGGGACTAGCTCGGAAGAGACCCAGTACTTC
few | TRBD1 | 15 | TRBJ1-1 | TRBV19 | CASSRTGRAVTEAFF | TGTGCCAGTAGTAGGACAGGACGGGCCGTCACTGAAGCTTTCTTT
. | . | 15 | TRBJ1-3 | TRBV2 | CASSGRTGGTNTIYF | TGTGCCAGCAGTGGAAGAACAGGAGGAACAAACACCATATATTTT
. | TRBD1 | 13 | TRBJ2-7 | TRBV19 | CASSMTGDYEQYF | TGTGCCAGTAGTATGACAGGGGACTACGAGCAGTACTTC
. | . | 15 | TRBJ2-7 | TRBV5-6 | CASSLRGRGTYEQYF | TGTGCCAGCAGCTTACGAGGGCGAGGGACCTACGAGCAGTACTTC
. | TRBD2 | 18 | TRBJ2-1 | TRBV9 | CASSVGLAGVRLYNEQFF | TGTGCCAGCAGCGTAGGCCTAGCGGGAGTACGGCTGTACAATGAGCAGTTCTTC
once | . | 16 | TRBJ2-1 | TRBV18 | CASSPSRLDSYNEQFF | TGTGCCAGCTCACCATCAAGGCTCGACTCCTACAATGAGCAGTTCTTC
. | . | 14 | TRBJ1-1 | TRBV4-1 | CASSPWVVNTEAFF | TGCGCCAGCAGCCCCTGGGTAGTGAACACTGAAGCTTTCTTT
. | . | 14 | TRBJ1-6 | TRBV19 | CASSIGFAGSPLHF | TGTGCCAGTAGTATAGGATTCGCCGGCTCACCCCTCCACTTT
. | TRBD1 | 15 | TRBJ1-6 | TRBV4-2 | CASSEGQAYNSPLHF | TGTGCCAGCAGCGAAGGACAGGCGTATAATTCACCCCTCCACTTT
. | TRBD2 | 18 | TRBJ2-3 | TRBV4-1 | CASSHGGLAGKETDTQYF | TGCGCCAGCAGCCACGGAGGACTAGCGGGAAAAGAGACAGATACGCAGTATTTT
few | . | 15 | TRBJ1-1 | TRBV29-1 | CSVERGRGVGTEAFF | TGCAGCGTTGAGAGGGGCCGTGGAGTAGGCACTGAAGCTTTCTTT
few | . | 10 | TRBJ1-2 | TRBV29-1 | CSVEVRGYTF | TGCAGCGTCGAGGTTAGGGGCTACACCTTC
. | . | 12 | TRBJ2-7 | TRBV5-6 | CASSGSFGEQYF | TGTGCCAGCAGCGGCTCCTTTGGCGAGCAGTACTTC
. | . | 17 | TRBJ1-3 | TRBV4-3 | CASSQDGGDLSGNTIYF | TGCGCCAGCAGCCAAGACGGGGGGGACCTCTCTGGAAACACCATATATTTT
. | TRBD2 | 15 | TRBJ2-3 | TRBV7-2 | CASSSLAGRSDTQYF | TGTGCCAGCAGCTCACTAGCGGGAAGGTCAGATACGCAGTATTTT
. | TRBD1 | 16 | TRBJ2-7 | TRBV5-8 | CASSLAGGTGNYEQYF | TGTGCCAGCAGCTTGGCCGGTGGGACAGGGAATTACGAGCAGTACTTC
few | . | 13 | TRBJ1-5 | TRBV10-3 | CATSGGPNQPQHF | TGTGCCACCAGCGGGGGACCCAATCAGCCCCAGCATTTT
. | TRBD2 | 13 | TRBJ2-1 | TRBV7-2 | CASGTRGYNEQFF | TGTGCCAGTGGGACTAGGGGCTACAATGAGCAGTTCTTC
. | . | 14 | TRBJ2-2 | TRBV30 | CAWRRSPNTGELFF | TGTGCCTGGAGGCGATCACCTAACACCGGGGAGCTGTTTTTT
. | . | 13 | TRBJ2-7 | TRBV5-1 | CASSPGQNYEQYF | TGCGCCAGCAGCCCCGGACAGAACTACGAGCAGTACTTC
few | . | 16 | TRBJ1-5 | TRBV6-1 | CASSEFWEWSNQPQHF | TGTGCCAGCAGTGAATTCTGGGAGTGGAGCAATCAGCCCCAGCATTTT
. | TRBD2 | 14 | TRBJ2-5 | TRBV5-1 | CASSSGRGGETQYF | TGCGCCAGCAGCTCCGGGCGGGGGGGAGAGACCCAGTACTTC
. | . | 15 | TRBJ2-7 | TRBV6-5 | CASSYSISAASEQYF | TGTGCCAGCAGTTACTCGATTTCTGCCGCGTCTGAGCAGTACTTC
few | . | 15 | TRBJ1-6 | TRBV5-5 | CASSFKPTENSPLHF | TGTGCCAGCAGCTTTAAACCCACAGAAAATTCACCCCTCCACTTT